The subject of this entry is one T cell receptor (beta chain). Its antigen has not been determined. Base qualities are not recorded, but no much larger clone differs from it by a single base. Trimming at the junction amounts to 7 bases on V and 4 bases on J, and the germline ends lie 4 bases apart. Reading from cysteine to phenylalanine, the CDR3 counts 10 amino acids. The CDR3 DNA has 30 bases and is translated from base 1. Based on the germline V gene (reference sequence), the CDR1 and CDR2 sequences are MNHEY and SMNVEV. The sample originates from a study of CD8+ T cells in alopecia areata (dated by TCRdb to the late 2010s). For the wider study: The study used high-throughput TCRbeta sequencing to examine T cell clonal expansion in alopecia areata, in both the C3H/HeJ mouse model and human patients. In humans, TCRbeta sequencing was performed on scalp tissue and on sorted CD4+ and CD8+ peripheral blood T cells from healthy controls and from patients with patchy or totalis/universalis alopecia areata. RNA was extracted with the PAXgene miRNA kit for fixed scalp, the miRNeasy kit for PBMCs, and the RNeasy kit for mouse skin. Clonality in the scalp was compared among normal scalp (n=4), patchy alopecia areata scalp (n=8), and alopecia totalis/universalis scalp (n=8). immunoSEQ multiplex PCR using 35 Vbeta forward primers and 13 Jbeta reverse primers was used to amplify TCRbeta CDR3 regions. Beyond this particular receptor, the publication reports: Higher clonality and more expanded CD8+ clones were observed in lesional scalp than in normal scalp, particularly in alopecia totalis/universalis, a finding suggestive of antigenic drive. Unlike mouse skin, where gammadelta T cells dominate, normal human skin contains resident alphabeta T cells that get sequenced too, which complicates analysis of the scalp TCR repertoire. Shared TCR sequences between patients were less evident than in mice, which may be partly attributable to HLA diversity in the patient population.

Lesional scalp punch biopsies and peripheral blood were obtained from alopecia areata patients. After PBMCs were isolated by density centrifugation and stained for CD3, CD4 and CD8, a FACSAria was used to sort CD4+ and CD8+ T cells. The untreated alopecia areata patients were recruited through a multicenter biomarker study. In 5 or 6 patients from the biomarker study, blood CD8+ T cells were sorted further into NKG2D-low and NKG2D-high fractions. The method behind the library was the immunoSEQ multiplex PCR assay. To provide template for TCR sequencing, every sample had RNA extracted and reverse transcribed into cDNA. First-strand cDNA was synthesized using SuperScript III with a 2:1 mix of oligo-dT and random hexamers. Amplification bias was assessed with a synthetic immune receptor repertoire, and residual bias was removed computationally. In the source study's methods: Raw reads were preprocessed for error removal, and CDR3 was defined according to IMGT conventions as running from the conserved cysteine to phenylalanine. To get clonality, Shannon entropy was normalized by log2 of the number of productive unique TCRs and the result was subtracted from 1. Whether each scalp clone was CD4 or CD8 was inferred by checking scalp TCRbeta sequences against the CD4 and CD8 repertoires from sorted blood. TCRdb took over this immuneACCESS table, retaining in-frame rearrangements with V and J assigned. Such tables are incomplete; in checked studies, under half of the missing clones stem from an unresolved V gene, and the remainder is unexplained. V, J and clone size reflect that table, while D and trimming were determined from the DNA. The table for this sample lists about 82,000 clones; about 53% of them were counted only once. 5.5% to 6.5% of the sample is taken by the ten largest.

The sequenced sample was NKG2D-high CD8+ T cells sorted from blood. Explained via the paper, the cell subset or site label denotes: sorted CD8+ NKG2D-high blood T cells. This sequence originates from a human donor with alopecia areata. In this chain, TRBV27 is recombined with TRBJ2-5, with the D gene not clear enough to name. The CDR3 region has the sequence CASIGETQYF. The nucleotide sequence reads TGTGCCAGCATCGGAGAGACCCAGTACTTC.